The clone carrying this TCR beta chain was counted many times. Using its own MiXCR run on the reads, TCRdb lists one record per CDR3 protein. The sample has approximately 250,000 distinct CDR3 sequences, around 12% seen once. The CDR3 sequence is 12 residues long. V lost 5 bases and J 5 bases, leaving 9 bases between the germline ends. The V gene's germline CDR1 is SGHTA and CDR2 FQGNSA. This entry belongs to a study of T cell repertoires in cytomegalovirus infection. Study at large: The public TCR beta signatures pointed to both CMV infection and matching HLA type.

The chain couples TRBV7-2 to TRBJ2-5; D possibly corresponds to TRBD2 (6 bases). The source material was PBMCs. The TCR comes from a human donor in good health (CMV status not recorded). Some clones in this sample may be carry-over from other donors' samples. The CDR3 DNA reads TGTGCCAGCAGCCCCACTAGCGAGACCCAGTACTTC. Its protein product is CASSPTSETQYF.